This T cell receptor beta chain was captured by sequencing in a study of regulatory T cells in long-lasting Graves disease. This clonotype was seen only a few times. The antigen is not known. The CDR3 extends over 14 amino acids. Germline CDR1 is SNHLY and CDR2 is FYNNEI. V was shortened by 7 bases and J by 9 bases, with 19 bases between the two germline ends. Study results and limitations: Persistent disease samples used TRBV28, TRBJ1-2 and TRBJ2-5 preferentially.

Time point specified: persistent/refractory GD, antithyroid drugs over 5 years with positive TRAb. After RNA was extracted from PBMCs, the TCR library was made from it. Arm-PCR of CDR3 regions and iRepertoire HTBI primers were the basis on which TCR beta libraries were built. Original data processing: Taken together, the samples had 62 TRBV and some 15 TRBJ segments identified. A single record per CDR3 protein comes from TCRdb applying MiXCR to the multiplex PCR reads. The V and J calls come from TCRdb's annotation, not from the publication. Of a few hundred thousand distinct CDR3 sequences listed, around a fifth are singletons.

Sequencing used peripheral blood mononuclear cells (PBMCs), obtained when the disease was refractory, from a patient treated with antithyroid drugs. The sequence was obtained from a female donor with Graves disease. This rearrangement joins TRBV2 to TRBJ2-1; no clear D. The CDR3 loop reads CASIDTGIKTEQFF. The CDR3 bases are TGTGCCAGCATCGATACGGGCATCAAGACTGAGCAGTTCTTC.